This TCR beta chain was retrieved from a study of graft-versus-host responses after intestinal transplantation. Study-level results: GvH clones detected in recipient marrow included some appearing first in ileum or blood.

A remark on this clone: What it binds is unknown.

Germline V gives CDR1 SGHNT, CDR2 YYREEE (reference sequence). V was pared by 0 bases and J by 5 bases, with 9 bases between. CDR3 length: 14 amino acids. TCRdb keeps only in-frame clones here, not all; method: immunoSEQ multiplex PCR. The sample records 85,000 to 100,000 clones, around 90% being singletons. The sequence came from a human donor who was the organ donor for an intestinal transplant. The gene calls are TRBV5-4 and TRBJ2-1; D ambiguous. The source was unstimulated CD4+ T cells sorted from spleen or lymph node cells, collected before transplant. In DNA, the CDR3 is TGTGCCAGCAGCTTGGCCAAGAGGAACAATGAGCAGTTCTTC. Protein product: CASSLAKRNNEQFF.